This T cell receptor (beta chain) appears in the sequencing data of a study of T cells after yellow fever vaccination. Background on the study: Preparing low-cell-number fractions relied on SMART-Seq v4 Ultra Low Input.

Remarks on this clonotype: As yet, its antigen is unknown.

By 5'RACE template switching, TCR cDNA was produced, with a universal primer site and UMIs added in the process. Via MiXCR, TCRdb re-called the 5' RACE reads, giving one row per CDR3 protein. The data show some 560,000 distinct CDR3 sequences, about 19% seen once. The V gene's germline CDR1 is SGHRS and CDR2 YFSETQ. The CDR3 length is 16 residues. Germline trimming cut 3 bases from V and 4 bases from J; bases unmatched to any gene: 8. General study results and limits: Abundant clonotypes from the bulk population could get into FACS-sorted repertoires as contaminants.

The chain uses TRBV5-1 and TRBJ2-1; 9 bases map to TRBD1. The sequencing used PBMCs, collected 15 days after the yellow fever booster vaccination. The clonotype comes from a man aged 25 to 45 who received the YFV17D yellow fever vaccine. CDR3 protein: CASSWGLQGAYNEQFF. CDR3 DNA sequence: TGCGCCAGCAGCTGGGGATTACAGGGGGCGTACAATGAGCAGTTCTTC.